The source of this TCR beta chain is a study of cytomegalovirus exposure and HLA in healthy donors. Study-wide results and caveats: Rarity marked most TCR sequences, yet some public TCRs occurred in many donors. It was in a later analysis that TCR association rates were seen to vary by HLA locus, highest for DRB1 and lowest for HLA-C. TCR beta V- and J-gene trimming was later associated with a missense DCLRE1C variant.

Worth noting for this clone: Its specificity is not known.

Trimming removed 4 bases at V and 3 bases at J, with 9 bases between. Germline lookup yields CDR1 SGHNT and CDR2 YENEEA. The CDR3 runs 13 residues. The PCR used 60 Vbeta and 13 Jbeta primers. Here immunoSEQ multiplex PCR was the method, and the copy in TCRdb shows in-frame clones only, minus some. Seen here are under 200,000 clones, about four fifths observed once, and the top ten hold about 1.7%. Each donor's status was that of a healthy bone marrow donor. The sequencing sample was made of PBMCs. This sequence joins TRBV11-3 and TRBJ1-1; D remains ambiguous. This TCR came from a woman aged 18-29 years in good health and CMV-seronegative. The CDR3 coding sequence is TGTGCCAGCAGCTCAGGAACTTACACTGAAGCTTTCTTT. Its translation is CASSSGTYTEAFF.